This T cell receptor (beta chain) derives from a study of blood T cell repertoires in COVID-19 (TCRdb year 2020). Study-wide context: The collaborator samples originated in the United States, Italy and Spain and spanned the acute and convalescent phases of COVID-19. The material from the prospective study consisted of cDNA or gDNA derived from T cells, B-cell-depleted T cells, or PBMCs. The dataset comprised deeply sampled blood TCRbeta repertoires from subjects exposed to, actively infected with, or recovered from COVID-19. The repertoires were made available in a free public database intended to serve as a resource for research on the immune response to SARS-CoV-2. The samples were drawn from the first 160 participants of the ongoing ImmuneRACE study and from over 950 subjects provided by 6 global collaborators. Nearly every sample came with metadata listing a de-identified subject ID, COVID-19 status, age in years and sex. Where available, HLA class I and class II types were obtained from metadata supplied by the sample provider rather than from assay-based typing. Beyond this particular receptor, the publication reports: How much clinical and demographic metadata was included differed by source and by participant, and the metadata was provided uncurated.

The CDR3 sequence holds 14 residues, the cysteine and phenylalanine included. Only the CDR3 portion is preserved as DNA: 42 bases, with reading frame beginning at the first base. V is pruned by 3 bases and J by 9 bases, leaving 4 bases of the junction without a gene match. CDR1 is given as LNHNV and CDR2 as YYDKDF, both from the germline V gene (reference sequence). Whole blood was collected in K2EDTA tubes by collaborating institutions according to the institutions' own protocols. For TCRbeta analysis, collaborator samples were shipped as frozen whole blood, as isolated PBMCs, or as DNA extracted from either sample type. This clone was found a few times. The antigen it binds to is not known. No base quality values were provided; no much bigger clone lies one nucleotide off. The immunoSEQ Assay, a bias-controlled multiplex PCR, was used to amplify TCRbeta CDR3 regions from genomic DNA. On the study's bioinformatics: Within the assay, amplification of reference gene primers was used to estimate how many nucleated cells each sample contained. To quantify the absolute abundance of each unique TCRbeta CDR3 rearrangement, sequence reads were collapsed and filtered. For each sample, productive Simpson clonality was calculated as the square root of Simpson's diversity index across productive rearrangements. Held by TCRdb, this immuneACCESS table contains in-frame sequences only and omits some clones. Under half of the omission traces to an unresolved V gene where checked; the cause of the rest is unknown. Clonal size and the V and J genes are those of that table, whereas D and trimming came from the DNA. Counted in this sample were roughly 70,000 clones; around 87% of them appeared once. Around 5% of the sample rests with the top ten.

The material sequenced was peripheral blood. The rearranged chain carries TRBV15 and TRBJ2-2; 10 central bases correspond to TRBD2. This TCR was sampled from a man aged 45-65 years with active COVID-19. Here the CDR3 is given as CATSRASGRRELFF. The base sequence is TGTGCCACCAGCAGGGCTAGCGGGAGAAGGGAGCTGTTTTTT.